These T cell receptor beta chains were read from a single sample in a study of technical replicates of blood from a handful of donors. TCRdb's table, derived via immunoSEQ multiplex PCR, lists solely in-frame clones and lacks some. This table holds tens of thousands of clones, 94% found once. Sequencing input: T cells isolated from PBMCs. Receptors originate from a human donor in good health. Both conserved end residues are trimmed from each CDR3. A D gene is named only where the DNA matches it firmly.

CDR3 protein	D gene	V gene	J gene
ASSEYGGQGGNTEAF	TRBD1	TRBV25-1	TRBJ1-1
ASSVDEYEQY	NA	TRBV9	TRBJ2-7
ASSVGEEAQETQY	NA	TRBV9	TRBJ2-5
ASSQETSGIYEQY	TRBD2	TRBV4-3	TRBJ2-7
ASSPNGWLTIHPGELF	NA	TRBV18	TRBJ2-2
ASSLTQGANTGELF	TRBD1	TRBV7-6	TRBJ2-2
ASSLEGSGHPQETQY	NA	TRBV11-2	TRBJ2-5
ASTHSLRGGETQY	NA	TRBV2	TRBJ2-5
ASSFGVSTEAF	NA	TRBV11-2	TRBJ1-1
ASSLRGGGNYNEQF	TRBD2	TRBV4-1	TRBJ2-1
ASSIGTGEGYEQY	TRBD1	TRBV5-5	TRBJ2-7
ASSVRGQWYGYT	NA	TRBV5-6	TRBJ1-2
ASSPTPSKTQY	NA	TRBV7-2	TRBJ2-5
ASSLDGQYQETQY	NA	TRBV7-2	TRBJ2-5
ASSLGQGASGTQY	TRBD1	TRBV5-5	TRBJ2-5
ASTPGRGYNEQF	TRBD1	TRBV27	TRBJ2-1
ASSLDGSGRYEQY	TRBD2	TRBV11-3	TRBJ2-7
ASSPFGGTGVFEKLF	TRBD1	TRBV9	TRBJ1-4
ASSLRAGVTDTQY	TRBD2	TRBV28	TRBJ2-3
ASSQGEGRTNEKLF	NA	TRBV4-1	TRBJ1-4
SANEYNEQF	NA	TRBV20-1	TRBJ2-1
AWSPPRAGGLTYEQY	TRBD2	TRBV30	TRBJ2-7
ASSTGQGYDTQY	TRBD1	TRBV28	TRBJ2-3
ASSDEAGGPLQF	TRBD2	TRBV6-4	TRBJ2-1
ASSGLAPLGTDTQY	TRBD2	TRBV2	TRBJ2-3
ASTDVAGEQY	NA	TRBV11-3	TRBJ2-7
ASTSTGPYGYT	NA	TRBV6-5	TRBJ1-2
ASSSWEQREPRVDTQY	TRBD2	TRBV13	TRBJ2-3
ASTGTSGSSYNEQF	TRBD2	TRBV10-2	TRBJ2-1
ASSPDSEGNTGELF	NA	TRBV7-9	TRBJ2-2
ASSRTGDEKLF	TRBD1	TRBV27	TRBJ1-4
ASGEGRVMNTEAF	NA	TRBV27	TRBJ1-1
ASSESPVSYEQY	NA	TRBV25-1	TRBJ2-7
ASSPGQGGTDTQY	TRBD1	TRBV18	TRBJ2-3
ATSRVRQAKNTIY	NA	TRBV15	TRBJ1-3
ASSPHGRVTYEQY	TRBD2	TRBV7-2	TRBJ2-7
SVGGGSNQPQH	NA	TRBV29-1	TRBJ1-5
ASSSQEWAANTEAF	NA	TRBV27	TRBJ1-1
ASSFGGNYGYT	NA	TRBV27	TRBJ1-2
ASRPSGTFTDTQY	TRBD2	TRBV10-3	TRBJ2-3
ASSIREARPL	NA	TRBV19	TRBJ1-1
ASALPGGGSYEQY	TRBD2	TRBV7-9	TRBJ2-7
ASSRWSGITSTDTQY	NA	TRBV5-1	TRBJ2-3
ASIQDTEAF	NA	TRBV7-9	TRBJ1-1
ASSDLSGQLNQPQH	TRBD1	TRBV6-1	TRBJ1-5
ASSLGQTNEKLF	NA	TRBV27	TRBJ1-4
ASSQPLGPRPASYEQY	NA	TRBV23-1	TRBJ2-7
ASSLQGNGYT	NA	TRBV6-1	TRBJ1-2
ASSWDREVAQPQH	TRBD1	TRBV28	TRBJ1-5
ASSLWQTNQPQH	NA	TRBV28	TRBJ1-5
ASSTGHDLSYEQY	NA	TRBV6-1	TRBJ2-7